This TCR beta chain derives from a study of T-cell reconstitution after alpha-beta-depleted transplantation in children. The V gene's germline CDR1 is MDHEN and CDR2 SYDVKM. The length of the CDR3 is 16 residues. Trimming took off 5 bases at V and 0 bases at J, with 17 bases between the two ends. This clonotype was recorded a few times. Its specificity is unknown. It was with unique molecular identifiers that the TCRbeta library was prepared. TCRdb reprocessed the PCR reads via MiXCR and lists one record per CDR3 protein. In the table there are 250,000 to 300,000 distinct CDR3 sequences, roughly 7.8% of which are singletons. Broader study findings: Surviving recipient T cells and thymic progenitors underlay high day-60 TCRbeta diversity in some patients. One year after transplant, T-cell counts and diversity came mostly from newly produced T cells.

The TCR sequence derives from a female patient aged 2 to 10 who had a stem cell transplant for Fanconi anemia, so the T cells may come from the graft donor. Sample: peripheral blood, taken 360 days after TCRalphabeta/CD19-depleted stem cell transplant. The chain has TRBV28 and TRBJ2-7; D is possibly TRBD1 or TRBD2 (5 bases each). CDR3 sequence reads: CASSLILGPSSYEQYF. Here the CDR3 DNA reads TGTGCCAGCAGTCTAATATTGGGACCAAGCTCCTACGAGCAGTACTTC.